One sample yielded the 17 T cell receptor beta chains listed below, sequenced in a study of cytotoxic CD8 clonotypes in ibrutinib-treated CLL. TCRdb keeps only in-frame clones here, not all; method: immunoSEQ multiplex PCR. This table has 200,000 to 250,000 clones, 70% appearing once. Sample: PBMCs, taken after 12 months of ibrutinib treatment. These TCRs come from a human donor with chronic lymphocytic leukemia.

This clone was found a few times. The chain recombines TRBV14 with TRBJ2-3; the D is unclear. From germline, CDR1 is SGHDN and CDR2 FVKESK. The CDR3 is 16 amino acids. Trimming took 0 bases from V and 2 from J, leaving 12 bases between them. The CDR3 DNA is TGTGCCAGCAGCCAAGAGAGGCAGGCCATCACAGATACGCAGTATTTT. It specifies CASSQERQAITDTQYF.

This rearrangement joins TRBV30 to TRBJ1-5, with 7 bases fitting TRBD1. This CDR3 comprises 15 residues. Germline CDR1 reads GTSNPN; CDR2 reads SVGIG (reference sequence). V was clipped by 3 bases and J by 1 base; unmatched bases: 6. The CDR3 nucleotides read TGTGCCTGGAGCGAAGGGGGCACGAGCAATCAGCCCCAGCATTTT. It specifies CAWSEGGTSNQPQHF. Together with reference TRBV30 and TRBJ1-5, the CDR3 gives the full variable domain: SQTIHQWPATLVQPVGSPLSLECTVEGTSNPNLYWYRQAAGRGLQLLFYSVGIGQISSEVPQNLSASRPQDRQFILSSKKLLLSDSGFYLCAWSEGGTSNQPQHFGDGTRLSIL.

V is TRBV19 and J is TRBJ1-1, with no clear D. The CDR3 extends over 14 amino acids. The germline V and J ends were trimmed by 3 bases and 0 bases, with 8 bases remaining between them. The germline CDR1 and CDR2 sequences are LNHDA and SQIVND (reference sequence). CDR3 sequence: CASSIASVNTEAFF. The CDR3 DNA reads TGTGCCAGTAGTATCGCATCAGTGAACACTGAAGCTTTCTTT.

The rearrangement joins TRBV7-9 to TRBJ1-1; TRBD1 matches at 8 bases. Germline assignment: CDR1 SEHNR and CDR2 FQNEAQ (reference sequence). The trim removed 10 bases at V and 4 bases at J, leaving 14 bases unmatched. The CDR3 is made up of 15 amino acids. DNA for the CDR3: TGTGCCACACACCGGGCAGGGGGCCTGGGCACTGAAGCTTTCTTT. It translates to CATHRAGGLGTEAFF.

This clone was found a few times. This sequence joins TRBV19 and TRBJ1-2, with D tentatively TRBD1 (6 bases). CDR1 is LNHDA and CDR2 is SQIVND in the germline V gene (reference sequence). CDR3 length equals 14 residues. Trimming left V 7 bases short and J 5 bases short, with 17 bases between. CDR3 in amino acids: CASTGTWGGYGYTF. CDR3 bases: TGTGCCAGTACCGGGACATGGGGAGGGTATGGCTACACCTTC.

The chain recombines TRBV4-3 with TRBJ2-1; D is perhaps TRBD1 (5 bases). Germline V gene lookup returns CDR1 LGHNA and CDR2 YSLEER. This CDR3 spans 13 amino acids. Trimming pared 2 bases from V and 10 bases from J, leaving 12 bases between. The CDR3 DNA sequence: TGCGCCAGCAGCCAACCTCAGGGTAGGGAGCAGTTCTTC. Translated: CASSQPQGREQFF.

The chain joins TRBV5-4 to TRBJ1-2; 8 bases agree with TRBD1. CDR1 is SGHNT, CDR2 YYREEE, per germline (reference sequence). CDR3 length equals 14 residues. CDR3 protein: CAGGTGGRNYGYTF. The CDR3 DNA follows: TGTGCGGGGGGCACAGGGGGGAGGAACTATGGCTACACCTTC.

The chain links TRBV18 to TRBJ2-6, with unresolved D. Trimming took off 0 bases at V and 0 bases at J, with 6 bases between the two ends. Germline V gene sequence: CDR1 KGHSH, CDR2 LQKENI. This CDR3 region has 16 residues. The CDR3 spells CASSPPFSSGANVLTF. The CDR3, as DNA: TGTGCCAGCTCACCACCATTTAGCTCTGGGGCCAACGTCCTGACTTTC.

The chain carries TRBV30 and TRBJ1-5, with D unresolved. Germline values: CDR1 GTSNPN, CDR2 SVGIG (reference sequence). With 0 bases removed from V and 0 bases from J, the gap between germline ends came to 9 bases. The length of the CDR3 is 15 residues. CDR3 in amino acids: CAWSVGPYSNQPQHF. CDR3 sequence (DNA): TGTGCCTGGAGTGTAGGCCCTTATAGCAATCAGCCCCAGCATTTT.

This rearrangement joins TRBV6-1 to TRBJ2-7, with a weak D call TRBD1 (6 bases). V was cut by 6 bases and J by 2 bases, with 17 bases left in between. CDR1 is MNHNS and CDR2 is SASEGT in the germline V gene. The CDR3 consists of 15 residues. The CDR3 sequence: CASRRTDYSTYEQYF. As DNA, the CDR3 is TGTGCCAGCAGACGGACAGACTACTCTACCTACGAGCAGTACTTC.

The V call is TRBV29-1, the J call TRBJ1-5, with a possible D match to TRBD1 (5 bases). Trimming stripped 4 bases from V and 4 bases from J, with 14 bases between. The CDR3 runs 14 residues. The germline V gene has CDR1 SQVTM and CDR2 ANQGSEA. In nucleotides, the CDR3 is TGCAGCGTTGCGCCCGGGGGTAGTAATCAGCCCCAGCATTTT. It is translated as CSVAPGGSNQPQHF.

The chain uses TRBV7-9 and TRBJ2-3; D is unclear. The germline V gene has CDR1 SEHNR and CDR2 FQNEAQ (reference sequence). CDR3 length: 14 amino acids. The V end lost 5 bases, the J end lost 3 bases, and 12 bases lay between the germline ends. The CDR3 DNA is TGTGCCAGCAGCCCCCAAATCAGGACAGATACGCAGTATTTT. It encodes CASSPQIRTDTQYF. The variable domain in full, with the rest retrieved from reference TRBV7-9 and TRBJ2-3, is DTGVSQNPRHKITKRGQNVTFRCDPISEHNRLYWYRQTLGQGPEFLTYFQNEAQLEKSRLLSDRFSAERPKGSFSTLEIQRTEQGDSAMYLCASSPQIRTDTQYFGPGTRLTVL.

This chain joins TRBV9 and TRBJ2-1; D possibly corresponds to TRBD1 (6 bases). There are 15 residues in the CDR3. Per the germline V gene, CDR1 is SGDLS and CDR2 is YYNGEE. The V gene lost 0 bases and the J gene lost 3 bases, with 10 bases spanning the gap. DNA for the CDR3: TGTGCCAGCAGCGTAGGCTTAGGGGGCTACAATGAGCAGTTCTTC. Protein: CASSVGLGGYNEQFF. The whole variable domain, remainder taken from reference TRBV9 and TRBJ2-1, is DSGVTQTPKHLITATGQRVTLRCSPRSGDLSVYWYQQSLDQGLQFLIQYYNGEERAKGNILERFSAQQFPDLHSELNLSSLELGDSALYFCASSVGLGGYNEQFFGPGTRLTVL.

This clone was observed a handful of times. Other nucleotide sequences in the sample specify the same CDR3. This chain links TRBV30 with TRBJ1-5; D unclear. Trimming took off 0 bases at V and 2 bases at J, with 8 bases between the two ends. The CDR3 contains 14 residues. Germline CDR1 reads GTSNPN; CDR2 reads SVGIG (reference sequence). The CDR3 nucleotides read TGTGCCTGGAGTGTTGGGCTTGGCAATCAGCCCCAGCATTTT. Translated, it gives CAWSVGLGNQPQHF.

V gene TRBV19 combines with J gene TRBJ1-2; 7 nucleotides align to TRBD1. The CDR3 length is 15 residues. Losses at the gene ends were 5 bases for V and 4 bases for J; bases not matched to a gene: 10. Germline V CDR1 and CDR2: LNHDA, SQIVND (reference sequence). CDR3 in DNA: TGTGCCAGTAGTCTATCCTTGGCAGGGGGCTATGGCTACACCTTC. Translated, it gives CASSLSLAGGYGYTF.

V usage is TRBV28 and J usage is TRBJ2-7; D assignment may be TRBD1 or TRBD2 (5 bases each). Looked up from germline, CDR1 is MDHEN and CDR2 is SYDVKM. V dropped 4 bases and J dropped 2 bases, with 12 bases sitting between them. This CDR3 is built from 14 residues. This chain's CDR3 is CASSSTGPPYEQYF. Written as DNA, the CDR3 is TGTGCCAGCAGTTCAACGGGACCCCCCTACGAGCAGTACTTC.

The chain combines TRBV6-5 with TRBJ1-2, with D tentatively TRBD1 (5 bases). Germline values: CDR1 MNHEY, CDR2 SVGAGI. The CDR3 sequence is 13 residues long. Trimming pared 7 bases from V and 7 bases from J, leaving 16 bases between. Here the CDR3 reads CASIKMGEGGYTF. The CDR3 DNA sequence: TGTGCCAGCATCAAGATGGGGGAGGGTGGCTACACCTTC.